The rows below give T cell receptor beta chains drawn from one sample of a study of cytomegalovirus exposure and HLA in healthy donors. Here immunoSEQ multiplex PCR was the method, and the copy in TCRdb shows in-frame clones only, minus some. The profile shows about 170,000 clones, 70% to 90% of them singletons. The specimen sequenced was PBMCs. These receptors came from a man aged 18 to 35 in good health and CMV-seropositive. Both conserved end residues are part of each CDR3. Each record gives: V gene, clone size, J gene, D gene, CDR3 protein, CDR3 DNA. The D gene is left open where the match is weak. Clone size is shown for a subset of rows, as once, few, many or a class of expanded clone.

>TRBV4-1|-|TRBJ2-3|TRBD2
CASSQVSTSVERDTQYF
TGCGCCAGCAGCCAGGTATCGACTAGCGTCGAAAGGGATACGCAGTATTTT
>TRBV12-5|once|TRBJ1-5|-
CASGFLPGNQPQHF
TGTGCTAGTGGTTTTTTACCGGGGAATCAGCCCCAGCATTTT
>TRBV27|-|TRBJ2-1|-
CASSLGARYEQFF
TGTGCCAGCAGTTTGGGAGCCCGGTATGAGCAGTTCTTC
>TRBV4-3|-|TRBJ2-2|-
CASSQVGQGTGELFF
TGCGCCAGCAGCCAAGTAGGGCAGGGAACCGGGGAGCTGTTTTTT
>TRBV7-2|-|TRBJ2-5|TRBD2
CASSPNPGGQETQYF
TGTGCCAGCAGCCCCAACCCGGGGGGGCAAGAGACCCAGTACTTC
>TRBV7-9|-|TRBJ2-3|TRBD2
CASSLAGGTDTQYF
TGTGCCAGCAGCTTAGCGGGGGGGACAGATACGCAGTATTTT
>TRBV5-1|-|TRBJ2-3|-
CASSTSGDTQYF
TGCGCCAGCAGCACATCGGGAGATACGCAGTATTTT
>TRBV30|-|TRBJ2-5|-
CAWSVVETQYF
TGTGCCTGGAGTGTCGTAGAGACCCAGTACTTC
>TRBV11-2|few|TRBJ1-1|-
CASSFRGPPTNTEAFF
TGTGCCAGCAGCTTTAGGGGCCCACCCACGAACACTGAAGCTTTCTTT
>TRBV6-1|-|TRBJ2-7|-
CASSEIWSREYLEQYF
TGTGCCAGCAGTGAAATATGGTCCAGGGAATATCTCGAGCAGTACTTC
>TRBV6-1|-|TRBJ2-7|TRBD2
CASSESWGGRDEQYF
TGTGCCAGCAGTGAATCGTGGGGGGGTCGGGACGAGCAGTACTTC
>TRBV5-4|-|TRBJ1-1|-
CASRRDRVTPEAFF
TGTGCCAGCAGGAGAGACCGGGTGACCCCTGAAGCTTTCTTT
>TRBV2|-|TRBJ1-2|-
CASSPQGNYGYTF
TGTGCCAGCAGTCCCCAGGGGAACTATGGCTACACCTTC
>TRBV6-1|-|TRBJ1-2|-
CASSETGGGYTF
TGTGCCAGCAGTGAAACTGGGGGCGGCTACACCTTC
>TRBV5-1|-|TRBJ2-7|-
CASSLVKTDEQYF
TGCGCCAGCAGCTTGGTTAAAACAGACGAGCAGTACTTC
>TRBV9|-|TRBJ1-2|-
CASSGARIGYTF
TGTGCCAGCAGCGGGGCCCGGATTGGCTACACCTTC
>TRBV6-5|-|TRBJ2-5|-
CASSRSGWQETQYF
TGTGCCAGCAGCCGGTCAGGGTGGCAAGAGACCCAGTACTTC
>TRBV11-2|-|TRBJ1-1|-
CASGHRDKNTEAFF
TGTGCCAGCGGTCACCGGGACAAAAACACTGAAGCTTTCTTT
>TRBV18|-|TRBJ2-2|TRBD1
CASSPRTGASKNTGELFF
TGTGCCAGCTCACCAAGGACAGGGGCCTCAAAGAACACCGGGGAGCTGTTTTTT
>TRBV7-3|-|TRBJ2-1|TRBD2
CASSLGSGAPYNEQFF
TGTGCCAGCAGCTTAGGTAGCGGGGCCCCCTACAATGAGCAGTTCTTC
>TRBV2|-|TRBJ2-7|TRBD1
CASRDSDVSYEQYF
TGTGCCAGCCGGGACAGTGACGTCTCCTACGAGCAGTACTTC
>TRBV5-1|-|TRBJ1-2|TRBD1
CASSLDRAYGYTF
TGCGCCAGCAGCTTAGACAGGGCCTATGGCTACACCTTC
>TRBV18|-|TRBJ1-2|TRBD1
CASSPPVSRDRNGYTF
TGTGCCAGCTCACCACCCGTTTCGCGGGACAGGAATGGCTACACCTTC
>TRBV5-1|-|TRBJ2-7|TRBD2
CASDPGGKAYEQYF
TGCGCCAGCGACCCCGGGGGGAAAGCCTACGAGCAGTACTTC
>TRBV18|-|TRBJ2-1|-
CASSRDLYNEQFF
TGTGCCAGCTCGCGGGATCTTTACAATGAGCAGTTCTTC
>TRBV7-6|-|TRBJ2-6|-
CASSLGARAGGANVLTF
TGTGCCAGCAGCCTAGGGGCGAGAGCTGGTGGGGCCAACGTCCTGACTTTC
>TRBV7-9|-|TRBJ1-1|TRBD1
CASSSRQGRPEAFF
TGTGCCAGCAGCAGCAGACAGGGTCGCCCTGAAGCTTTCTTT
>TRBV11-1|-|TRBJ2-5|TRBD2
CASRLGTSGWYQETQYF
TGTGCCAGCAGACTTGGGACTAGCGGCTGGTACCAAGAGACCCAGTACTTC
>TRBV7-6|-|TRBJ2-1|TRBD2
CASSPTSATPKQFF
TGTGCCAGCAGTCCGACTAGCGCAACCCCCAAGCAGTTCTTC
>TRBV5-1|once|TRBJ2-3|-
CASSSGRGRTDTQYF
TGCGCCAGCAGTTCAGGGCGGGGGCGCACAGATACGCAGTATTTT
>TRBV5-4|once|TRBJ2-3|-
CASSHQPSLDTQYF
TGTGCCAGCAGCCACCAACCGAGTTTAGATACGCAGTATTTT
>TRBV7-6|once|TRBJ2-3|TRBD2
CASSQLAGVTDTQYF
TGTGCCAGCAGCCAGCTAGCGGGGGTCACAGATACGCAGTATTTT
>TRBV6-1|once|TRBJ2-3|-
CASSVAGGTDTQYF
TGTGCCAGCAGTGTGGCAGGGGGCACAGATACGCAGTATTTT
>TRBV2|-|TRBJ2-3|-
CASRVMGSGLTDTQYF
TGTGCCAGCAGGGTAATGGGGTCCGGACTCACAGATACGCAGTATTTT
>TRBV6-6|-|TRBJ2-7|TRBD2
CASSYSLAGDEQYF
TGTGCCAGCAGTTACTCGCTCGCGGGGGACGAGCAGTACTTC
>TRBV7-2|-|TRBJ1-1|-
CASSGTFFGAFF
TGTGCCAGCAGTGGGACATTTTTTGGAGCTTTCTTT